This entry lists 7 T cell receptor beta chains sequenced from one sample in a study of HIV-infected children after antiretroviral therapy interruption. Stated treatment: PENTA 11 planned treatment interruption arm or continuous ART arm. The TCR library was built from RNA with a 3' RACE protocol and unique molecular identifiers. From the 3' RACE reads, TCRdb called clonotypes with MiXCR, one entry per CDR3 protein. The sample includes more than 85,000 distinct CDR3 sequences, 5.5% to 8.5% of them seen just once. The sample here was CD45RA+ CD4+ T cells from PBMCs, pooled from several time points, taken from a donor given antiretroviral therapy, either interrupted or continuous. Subset indicated: naive CD4+ CD45RA+ CD45RO- T cells. Source of these receptors: a pool of human donors with HIV.

This clonotype was seen at least ten times. The V gene is TRBV6-6, the J gene TRBJ2-7; D possibly corresponds to TRBD1 (6 bases). Per the germline V gene, CDR1 is MNHNY and CDR2 is SVGAGI (reference sequence). The V and J ends lost 5 bases and 6 bases respectively, with 14 bases between them. There are 13 residues in the CDR3. This CDR3 is CASSRGQWSEQYF. The CDR3 DNA sequence: TGTGCCAGCAGTCGCGGACAGTGGAGCGAGCAGTACTTC.

This clonotype has a count of ten or more. The V and J genes are TRBV12-3 or TRBV12-4 and TRBJ1-2; 7 nucleotides line up with TRBD1. CDR3 length: 12 amino acids. The J segment lost 7 bases and the V segment lost 6 bases, leaving 5 bases of the junction unmatched. The DNA for the CDR3 is TGTGCCAGCAGAGGACAGGTTGGTGGCTACACCTTC. Translated: CASRGQVGGYTF.

The gene calls are TRBV12-3 or TRBV12-4 and TRBJ2-3; 7 bases agree with TRBD2. Unmatched junction bases numbered 6, after V lost 2 bases and J lost 1 base. The CDR3 loop spans 16 amino acids. The CDR3 loop reads CASSLISLAGTDTQYF. In nucleotides, the CDR3 is TGTGCCAGCAGTTTAATAAGTCTAGCGGGCACAGATACGCAGTATTTT.

This clonotype was picked up many times. V gene TRBV23-1 combines with J gene TRBJ1-6, with TRBD1 matching 7 bases. TRBV23-1 is an open reading frame whose function is uncertain. The CDR3 is 16 amino acids. Trimming cost V 0 bases and J 8 bases; bases outside gene matches: 7. In DNA, the CDR3 is TGCGCCAGCAGTCAATCGCGACAGGGTGGATATTCACCCCTCCACTTT. Encoded protein: CASSQSRQGGYSPLHF.

This clonotype was counted many times. The V call is TRBV7-8, the J call TRBJ2-7; D gene uncertain. The CDR3 contains 14 residues. CDR1 and CDR2 from the germline V gene are SGHVS and FQNEAQ. V lost 1 base and J 1 base, leaving 8 bases between the germline ends. The DNA for the CDR3 is TGTGCCAGCAGCTTAGAAGGCCGTTCCTACGAGCAGTACTTC. This gives the protein CASSLEGRSYEQYF.

This chain joins TRBV14 and TRBJ2-3, with 10 bases lining up with TRBD2. The CDR3 sequence is 16 residues long. The V segment lost 2 bases and the J segment 2 bases; nucleotides outside the gene matches: 4. The germline CDR1 and CDR2 sequences are SGHDN and FVKESK. CDR3 DNA: TGTGCCAGCAGCCAATATGGACTAGCGGACACAGATACGCAGTATTTT. Amino acids: CASSQYGLADTDTQYF.

This chain uses TRBV12-3 or TRBV12-4 with TRBJ2-1, with TRBD1 matching 10 bases. The CDR3 covers 17 residues. J lost 9 bases, V lost 6 bases, and 17 bases had no gene match. The CDR3 loop is CASRMGTGTGVQSEQFF. Here the CDR3 DNA reads TGTGCCAGCAGAATGGGGACCGGGACAGGGGTTCAGAGTGAGCAGTTCTTC.